What follows are 26 T cell receptor beta chains derived from one specimen sequenced in a study of glioma-infiltrating T cells after dendritic cell vaccination. Using immunoSEQ multiplex PCR, the repertoire was profiled, and TCRdb retains in-frame clones only, with some absent. The sample lists fewer than 50,000 clones; approximately 84% were seen once. The material was blood, obtained before dendritic cell vaccination. These receptor sequences come from a human donor with glioblastoma.

The chain combines TRBV7-9 with TRBJ1-6; D is uncertain. CDR1 SEHNR and CDR2 FQNEAQ come from the germline V gene (reference sequence). Deletions cut 4 bases from V and 0 bases from J, with 7 bases between. This CDR3 contains 15 residues. CDR3 residues: CASSSGSSYNSPLHF. The CDR3 coding sequence is TGTGCCAGCAGCTCCGGGAGCTCCTATAATTCACCCCTCCACTTT.

The rearrangement links TRBV9 to TRBJ2-5; TRBD2 matches 8 bases. This CDR3 region has 14 residues. The V segment lost 4 bases and the J segment 1 base; nucleotides outside the gene matches: 3. Germline V gene data show CDR1 as SGDLS and CDR2 as YYNGEE. This chain's CDR3 is CASSIGTSQETQYF. In nucleotides, the CDR3 is TGTGCCAGCAGCATCGGGACTAGCCAAGAGACCCAGTACTTC.

On this clone: With a much larger clone just one base away, this may be a read error. V usage is TRBV4-2 and J usage is TRBJ1-2; 8 nucleotides align to TRBD1. The germline gives CDR1 LGHNA, CDR2 YNFKEQ. The CDR3 spans 15 residues. CDR3 nucleotides: TGTGCCAGCAGCCAAGGTCAGGGGGCTAACTATGGCTACCCCTTC. Protein product: CASSQGQGANYGYPF.

In regard to this clone: The junction differs from germline at one of its ends, possibly a read error. The sample contains more than one DNA sequence encoding this CDR3. The rearrangement links TRBV4-3 to TRBJ1-2; D uncertain. Germline V CDR1 and CDR2: LGHNA, YSLEER. CDR3 length: 14 residues. In nucleotides, the CDR3 is TGCGCCAGTAGCCAAGACAAGCGAGATCGGGGCTACACCTTC. It is translated as CASSQDKRDRGYTF.

This chain connects TRBV7-8 to TRBJ1-1; the D gene is possibly TRBD1 (5 bases). This CDR3 has 15 residues. V lost 1 base and J lost 4, with 13 bases in between. Germline CDR1 is SGHVS and CDR2 is FQNEAQ. CDR3: CASSLVSQGGTEAFF. In DNA, the CDR3 is TGTGCCAGCAGCTTAGTCAGCCAGGGCGGCACTGAAGCTTTCTTT.

The chain links TRBV5-6 to TRBJ2-2, with 8 nucleotides matching TRBD1. Germline V gene lookup returns CDR1 SGHDT and CDR2 YYEEEE. V gave up 4 bases and J gave up 6 bases; unmatched junction bases: 11. CDR3 length equals 16 residues. The DNA of the CDR3 is TGTGCCAGCAGCCCGGCGGGCAGGGGGCGCCCCGGGGAGCTGTTTTTT. It specifies CASSPAGRGRPGELFF.

The V and J genes are TRBV18 and TRBJ1-2, with 8 bases matching TRBD1. The germline gives CDR1 KGHSH, CDR2 LQKENI. The CDR3 extends over 15 amino acids. Trimming took 3 bases from V and 4 from J; bases not matched to a gene: 7. The CDR3 bases are TGTGCCAGCTCACCTGGGACAGGAAAGGCCTATGGCTACACCTTC. Translating it yields CASSPGTGKAYGYTF.

The CDR3 bases are TGTGCCTGGAGCGCCGGGACAGTCTTAGTCTACGAGCAGTACTTC. This sequence encodes CAWSAGTVLVYEQYF. The chain recombines TRBV30 with TRBJ2-7, with 7 positions matching TRBD1. Germline assignment: CDR1 GTSNPN and CDR2 SVGIG (reference sequence). The CDR3 is 15 amino acids. With 3 bases clipped from V and 3 bases from J, the junction kept 11 bases outside the gene matches.

The chain has TRBV19 and TRBJ1-4, with D possibly matching TRBD1 (6 bases). Germline V CDR1 and CDR2: LNHDA, SQIVND (reference sequence). V was pared by 10 bases and J by 8 bases, with 20 bases between. The CDR3 loop spans 14 amino acids. CDR3 region: CATQDQGRGEKLFF. The CDR3 region has the DNA TGTGCCACTCAGGACCAGGGGAGGGGCGAAAAACTGTTTTTT.

This clone came up once. The chain recombines TRBV6-5 with TRBJ2-2; 7 bases are a match to TRBD2. The CDR3 consists of 16 residues. V shed 4 bases and J 4 bases; nucleotides not matched to a gene: 9. Germline CDR1 reads MNHEY; CDR2 reads SVGAGI. The CDR3 DNA sequence: TGTGCCAGCAGTTCTGGTCTAGCGGTCGTCACCGGGGAGCTGTTTTTT. This translates into CASSSGLAVVTGELFF.

The gene calls are TRBV6-5 and TRBJ1-1; D perhaps matches TRBD1 (5 bases). The germline V gene has CDR1 MNHEY and CDR2 SVGAGI. This CDR3 comprises 14 residues. Trimming cost V 6 bases and J 1 base, with 12 bases left between them. CDR3: CASSPGRANTEAFF. In DNA form, the CDR3 reads TGTGCCAGCAGCCCCGGCAGGGCGAACACTGAAGCTTTCTTT.

V and J are TRBV2 and TRBJ2-7, with 11 bases that match TRBD2. CDR3 size: 14 residues. Per the germline V gene, CDR1 is SNHLY and CDR2 is FYNNEI. With 7 bases clipped from V and 6 bases from J, the junction kept 8 bases outside the gene matches. CDR3 bases: TGTGCCAGCACCCGACTAGCGGGGAACGGCGAGCAGTACTTC. Amino acids: CASTRLAGNGEQYF.

With regard to this clone: The sample contains more than one DNA sequence encoding this CDR3. V and J are TRBV4-3 and TRBJ1-2, with 10 bases identical to TRBD1. This CDR3 spans 15 amino acids. Germline V gene lookup returns CDR1 LGHNA and CDR2 YSLEER. The V and J ends lost 3 bases and 4 bases, in that order; junction bases with no gene match: 5. CDR3 DNA sequence: TGCGCCAGCAGCCAGGCGGGACAGGGGCTCTATGGCTACACCTTC. Its translation: CASSQAGQGLYGYTF.

This chain uses TRBV13 with TRBJ2-5, with 7 bases matching TRBD1. Unmatched junction bases numbered 10, after V lost 5 bases and J lost 4 bases. The V gene's germline CDR1 is PRHDT and CDR2 FYEKMQ (reference sequence). CDR3 length: 15 amino acids. As DNA, the CDR3 is TGTGCCAGCAGCCAAGGGACAGTCGGTCGAGAGACCCAGTACTTC. Amino acid sequence: CASSQGTVGRETQYF.

The rearrangement uses TRBV7-8 and TRBJ2-3, with TRBD2 as a possible D gene (5 bases). The germline CDR1 and CDR2 sequences are SGHVS and FQNEAQ. The CDR3 has 15 amino acids. Trimming took off 5 bases at V and 3 bases at J, with 15 bases between the two ends. The CDR3 DNA reads as TGTGCCAGCAGCCGACTATTCAGTCGGACAGATACGCAGTATTTT. It yields the protein CASSRLFSRTDTQYF.

The V gene is TRBV15, the J gene TRBJ1-5, with 8 bases identical to TRBD1. Unmatched junction bases numbered 2, after V lost 3 bases and J lost 1 base. Looked up from germline, CDR1 is LNHNV and CDR2 is YYDKDF (reference sequence). The CDR3 runs to 15 residues. CDR3 sequence reads: CATSSTGGSNQPQHF. The CDR3 DNA reads as TGTGCCACCAGCAGCACAGGGGGGAGCAATCAGCCCCAGCATTTT.

This rearrangement joins TRBV7-3 to TRBJ2-2; weak D call: TRBD1 (7 bases). Germline CDR1 and CDR2: SGHTA and FQGTGA. V shed 0 bases and J shed 6 bases, with 11 bases lying between them. The CDR3 has 15 residues. The CDR3 protein is CASSLTGRGAGELFF. DNA of the CDR3: TGTGCCAGCAGCTTAACCGGCAGGGGGGCCGGGGAGCTGTTTTTT.

This chain uses TRBV7-2 with TRBJ2-7; no clear D gene. From germline, CDR1 is SGHTA and CDR2 FQGNSA. Trimming shortened V by 5 bases and J by 0 bases, and 17 bases separated the two germline ends. The CDR3 is 16 amino acids. In DNA form, the CDR3 reads TGTGCCAGCAGCCCCGGCAGCAGTGGGCACTCCTACGAGCAGTACTTC. Amino acid sequence: CASSPGSSGHSYEQYF. Variable domain in full (rest from reference TRBV7-2 and TRBJ2-7): GAGVSQSPSNKVTEKGKDVELRCDPISGHTALYWYRQSLGQGLEFLIYFQGNSAPDKSGLPSDRFSAERTGGSVSTLTIQRTQQEDSAVYLCASSPGSSGHSYEQYFGPGTRLTVT.

The V call is TRBV29-1, the J call TRBJ1-1; no clear D gene. Deletions cut 0 bases from V and 10 bases from J, with 9 bases between. The germline gives CDR1 SQVTM, CDR2 ANQGSEA. The CDR3 is 11 residues long. CDR3 sequence (DNA): TGCAGCGTTGAAGAGGGAGGGCCAGCTTTCTTT. Encoded protein: CSVEEGGPAFF.

The chain uses TRBV9 and TRBJ1-1; TRBD1 aligns across 8 bases. CDR3 length: 14 amino acids. Per germline, CDR1 SGDLS and CDR2 YYNGEE. V lost 3 bases, J lost 6 bases, and 7 bases stayed unmatched. CDR3 coding DNA: TGTGCCAGCAGCGGTTACAGGGGGACGGCTGAAGCTTTCTTT. It yields the protein CASSGYRGTAEAFF.

The rearrangement joins TRBV13 to TRBJ2-1; a weak D match, TRBD2 (6 bases). The CDR3 runs 15 residues. Germline-derived CDR1 and CDR2 are PRHDT and FYEKMQ (reference sequence). Between the trimmed V and J ends, which lost 2 bases and 3 bases, there was a span of 11 bases. CDR3 coding DNA: TGTGCCAGCAGCTTATCCGGCGGGGTCTACAATGAGCAGTTCTTC. It codes for CASSLSGGVYNEQFF. The whole variable domain, remainder taken from reference TRBV13 and TRBJ2-1, is AAGVIQSPRHLIKEKRETATLKCYPIPRHDTVYWYQQGPGQDPQFLISFYEKMQSDKGSIPDRFSAQQFSDYHSELNMSSLELGDSALYFCASSLSGGVYNEQFFGPGTRLTVL.

This clone is deemed medium-sized. The rearrangement links TRBV4-1 to TRBJ1-1, with D possibly matching TRBD1 (6 bases). Trimming left V 2 bases short and J 6 bases short, with 7 bases between. CDR1 is MGHRA and CDR2 is YSYEKL in the germline V gene. This CDR3 is 12 amino acids long. Here the CDR3 reads CASSQNRAEAFF. The DNA for the CDR3 is TGCGCCAGCAGCCAAAACAGGGCTGAAGCTTTCTTT.

The chain carries TRBV6-5 and TRBJ2-2; D might be TRBD1 (6 bases). Trimming removed 10 bases at V and 6 bases at J, with 9 bases between. The CDR3 sequence is 11 residues long. CDR1 is MNHEY and CDR2 is SVGAGI in the germline V gene. CDR3 coding DNA: TGTGCCATACAGGGTTCCGGGGAGCTGTTTTTT. It translates to CAIQGSGELFF.

As for this clone: An end of the junction differs from the germline gene, which may be a read error. The same CDR3 also results from other DNA sequences found in this sample. The genes are TRBV4-2 and TRBJ1-6, with D uncertain. Germline CDR1 and CDR2: LGHNA and YNFKEQ. The CDR3 is made up of 16 amino acids. The CDR3 region has the DNA TGTGCCAGCAGCCAAGATCCTCATAGCTATAATTCCCCCCTCCACTTT. Translated, it gives CASSQDPHSYNSPLHF.

About this clone itself: The junction does not match germline at one end; this may be a read error. The chain links TRBV7-7 to TRBJ2-5; 7 bases are shared with TRBD1. The CDR3 covers 14 residues. Germline V CDR1 and CDR2: SSHAT, FNYEAQ (reference sequence). The CDR3 nucleotides are TGTGCTAGCAGCTTAAGTGGGACAGCAGAGACCCAGTACTTC. Residues: CASSLSGTAETQYF.

This clone was detected a few times. The chain carries TRBV6-5 and TRBJ2-1, with no clear D. The V end was cut by 3 bases, the J end by 7 bases, with 19 bases between. Per germline, CDR1 MNHEY and CDR2 SVGAGI. CDR3 length: 16 residues. In nucleotides, the CDR3 is TGTGCCAGCAGTTATGTAACACCCGAGTCGAGGAATGAGCAGTTCTTC. Translated, it gives CASSYVTPESRNEQFF.